There are many counts of the clone carrying this T cell receptor beta chain. The sample belongs to a study of blood T cells in healthy people across ages. Sample-barcoded 5' priming and a J-beta primer mix drove a second PCR of about 7 to 11 cycles. In TCRdb, the 5' RACE reads were re-called with MiXCR into one record per CDR3 protein. Here the sample spans 650,000 to 800,000 distinct CDR3 sequences, around 52% being singletons. The germline V gene has CDR1 MGHRA and CDR2 YSYEKL. The CDR3 has 13 residues. Trimming took off 0 bases at V and 4 bases at J, with 7 bases between the two ends. Sequencing was done on a sample of blood. The clonotype comes from a woman of 80 years or more in good health. V gene TRBV4-1 combines with J gene TRBJ2-7; D remains unclear. DNA for the CDR3: TGCGCCAGCAGCCAAGATAATCGGTACGAGCAGTACTTC. It codes for CASSQDNRYEQYF.